This TCR beta chain was found in a study of blood T cell repertoires in COVID-19. Study background: Sites in the United States, Italy and Spain provided acute and convalescent COVID-19 samples. T cells, B-cell-depleted T cells, or PBMCs supplied cDNA or gDNA.

Authors' analysis steps: Counts of nucleated cells, estimated from reference gene primer amplification, were obtained. Assay used: immunoSEQ multiplex PCR; TCRdb lists only in-frame clones, some missing. V and J calls and clone size follow that table, whereas D and trimming were derived from the DNA. This sample carries about 280,000 clones, approximately 85% of them seen once, and the ten largest clones take 5% to 6.5%. The clonotype comes from a man aged 45-65 years with active or convalescent COVID-19. Sequenced sample: peripheral blood.

The CDR3 reads CASSLSAGVNSPLHF. The DNA for the CDR3 is TGTGCCAGCAGTTTATCGGCGGGAGTCAATTCACCCCTCCACTTT. The chain recombines TRBV27 with TRBJ1-6; D not certain. This CDR3 is built from 15 residues. CDR1 MNHEY and CDR2 SMNVEV come from the germline V gene (reference sequence). V was trimmed by 0 bases and J by 7 bases, leaving 10 bases between them.